Below are 30 T cell receptor beta chains sequenced from a single sample in a study of T cell responses to AZD1222 COVID-19 vaccine. The assay was immunoSEQ multiplex PCR, and TCRdb's table has in-frame clones only and misses some. Altogether 90,000 to 130,000 clones are present, roughly 89% being singletons, with the ten largest covering approximately 3%. The sample was peripheral blood, taken on day 0 of MenACWY control vaccination. Source of these receptors: an adult in good health.

A single count supports this clone. The CDR3 DNA sequence: TGTGCCAGCAGCTTGGCCCTAGGGAACCTGAACACCGGGGAGCTGTTTTTT. This translates into CASSLALGNLNTGELFF. The V and J genes are TRBV5-4 and TRBJ2-2; no reliable D call. V lost 0 bases to trimming and J lost 1 base, with 13 bases between them. Germline V lookup: CDR1 SGHNT, CDR2 YYREEE (reference sequence). The CDR3 loop spans 17 amino acids. The entire variable domain, with the rest obtained from reference TRBV5-4 and TRBJ2-2, is as follows: ETGVTQSPTHLIKTRGQQVTLRCSSQSGHNTVSWYQQALGQGPQFIFQYYREEENGRGNFPPRFSGLQFPNYSSELNVNALELDDSALYLCASSLALGNLNTGELFFGEGSRLTVL.

The chain carries TRBV7-9 and TRBJ2-7, with a tentative D call TRBD1 (6 bases). The length of the CDR3 is 15 residues. Trimming removed 5 bases from V and 7 bases from J, with 21 bases in between. Germline lookup yields CDR1 SEHNR and CDR2 FQNEAQ (reference sequence). CDR3 coding DNA: TGTGCCAGCAGCGAAAACAGCGTAGGACAGTCTGAGCAGTACTTC. Protein sequence: CASSENSVGQSEQYF.

The chain has TRBV5-1 and TRBJ2-7; D gene ambiguous. Germline assignment: CDR1 SGHRS and CDR2 YFSETQ. The CDR3 contains 15 residues. The V end lost 4 bases, the J end lost 4 bases, and 18 bases lay between the germline ends. CDR3 amino acids: CASSLLPGSSYEQYF. DNA of the CDR3: TGCGCCAGCAGCCTCCTACCCGGCAGTTCATACGAGCAGTACTTC.

CDR3 sequence: CASSTFGQLPYPLHF. As DNA, the CDR3 is TGTGCCAGCAGCACCTTCGGACAGCTCCCTTATCCCCTCCACTTT. The chain joins TRBV5-4 to TRBJ1-6, with D tentatively TRBD1 (6 bases). The V end was cut by 4 bases, the J end by 13 bases, with 21 bases between. CDR3 length: 15 residues. Germline-derived CDR1 and CDR2 are SGHNT and YYREEE (reference sequence).

A note on this clone: The same CDR3 arises from other DNA sequences in this sample as well. The chain combines TRBV30 with TRBJ1-2; no clear D gene. V was pared by 0 bases and J by 2 bases, with 7 bases between. This CDR3 has 13 amino acids. Germline V CDR1 and CDR2: GTSNPN, SVGIG (reference sequence). CDR3 bases: TGTGCCTGGAGTGTACGAGGGAACTATGGCTACACCTTC. This gives the protein CAWSVRGNYGYTF.

J is TRBJ1-4 and V is TRBV6-2 or TRBV6-3, with 7 positions matching TRBD1. Germline V gene data show CDR1 as MNHEY and CDR2 as SVGEGT. The CDR3 loop spans 16 amino acids. J gave up 5 bases and V 0 bases, and 6 bases lay outside the gene matches. The CDR3 is CASSYSRVDRNEKLFF. The CDR3 coding sequence is TGTGCCAGCAGTTACTCGAGGGTGGACAGGAATGAAAAACTGTTTTTT.

The chain combines TRBV7-8 with TRBJ2-4, with D possibly matching TRBD2 (5 bases). Germline-derived CDR1 and CDR2 are SGHVS and FQNEAQ. Trimming shortened V by 3 bases and J by 0 bases, and 21 bases separated the two germline ends. CDR3 length: 19 residues. The CDR3 loop reads CASSFEGRQLGLAKNIQYF. The CDR3 nucleotides read TGTGCCAGCAGCTTTGAGGGCAGGCAATTGGGGTTAGCCAAAAACATTCAGTACTTC. Full variable domain (remainder filled in from reference TRBV7-8 and TRBJ2-4): GAGVSQSPRYKVAKRGQDVALRCDPISGHVSLFWYQQALGQGPEFLTYFQNEAQLDKSGLPSDRFFAERPEGSVSTLKIQRTQQEDSAVYLCASSFEGRQLGLAKNIQYFGAGTRLSVL.

The chain uses TRBV18 and TRBJ1-1; unclear D gene. The length of the CDR3 is 13 residues. Looked up from germline, CDR1 is KGHSH and CDR2 is LQKENI. The V gene lost 2 bases and the J gene lost 6 bases, with 10 bases spanning the gap. The CDR3 loop is CASSPSSPSEAFF. CDR3 DNA sequence: TGTGCCAGCTCACCAAGTTCGCCCTCTGAAGCTTTCTTT.

The V and J genes are TRBV19 and TRBJ1-5; maybe TRBD1 (6 bases). Germline V gives CDR1 LNHDA, CDR2 SQIVND (reference sequence). V was shortened by 5 bases and J by 6 bases, with 14 bases between the two germline ends. CDR3 length: 14 amino acids. In DNA, the CDR3 is TGTGCCAGTAGTCCCACGGGGGGCGGTCAGCCCCAGCATTTT. Encoded protein: CASSPTGGGQPQHF.

The chain combines TRBV11-1 with TRBJ2-1; the D gene could be TRBD1 or TRBD2 (7 bases each). Per the germline V gene, CDR1 is SGHAT and CDR2 is FQDESV (reference sequence). Trimming pared 5 bases from V and 8 bases from J, leaving 19 bases between. This CDR3 contains 15 residues. For the CDR3, the DNA is TGTGCCAGCAGCCCCCGGCTACAGGGGAGGGATGAGCAGTTCTTC. Its translation is CASSPRLQGRDEQFF.

The CDR3 region is CASSQAGGDEQFF. CDR3 sequence (DNA): TGTGCCAGTAGTCAGGCGGGGGGTGATGAGCAGTTCTTC. The chain links TRBV19 to TRBJ2-1; TRBD2 aligns across 8 bases. CDR1 and CDR2 (germline): LNHDA, SQIVND (reference sequence). Trimming removed 5 bases from V and 8 bases from J; junction bases left unmatched: 5. There are 13 residues in the CDR3.

This chain uses TRBV12-3 or TRBV12-4 with TRBJ1-5; D remains ambiguous. This CDR3 has 13 amino acids. Trimming stripped 3 bases from V and 2 bases from J, with 5 bases between. The CDR3: CASSFGGNQPQHF. Here the CDR3 DNA reads TGTGCCAGCAGTTTCGGGGGCAATCAGCCCCAGCATTTT.

This chain joins TRBV7-9 and TRBJ1-1, with 7 bases aligning to TRBD1. Germline V gene sequence: CDR1 SEHNR, CDR2 FQNEAQ (reference sequence). The CDR3 runs 14 residues. The trim removed 3 bases at V and 1 base at J, leaving 2 bases unmatched. The CDR3 DNA reads TGTGCCAGCAGCTTGGGACAGCAGAACACTGAAGCTTTCTTT. Amino acids: CASSLGQQNTEAFF.

This chain uses TRBV6-5 with TRBJ2-7; 7 bases map to TRBD1. Germline CDR1 MNHEY, CDR2 SVGAGI. After removal of 6 bases from V and 5 bases from J, the junction contained 7 bases not matched to a gene. There are 13 residues in the CDR3. CDR3 nucleotide sequence: TGTGCCAGCAGAACCCCAGGGGGAGACGAGCAGTACTTC. Its protein product is CASRTPGGDEQYF.

This chain uses TRBV4-2 with TRBJ2-5, with a tentative D call TRBD2 (5 bases). The germline V and J ends were trimmed by 3 bases and 3 bases, with 11 bases remaining between them. CDR1 is LGHNA and CDR2 is YNFKEQ in the germline V gene. The CDR3 sequence is 14 residues long. This chain's CDR3 is CASSQPDGEETQYF. DNA of the CDR3: TGTGCCAGCAGCCAGCCCGACGGGGAAGAGACCCAGTACTTC.

The rearrangement joins TRBV5-6 to TRBJ2-1; D unresolved. Trimming took off 2 bases at V and 7 bases at J, with 10 bases between the two ends. Germline values: CDR1 SGHDT, CDR2 YYEEEE. The CDR3 is 13 residues long. The CDR3 region has the DNA TGTGCCAGCAGCTTAAGCCATGGGAATGAGCAGTTCTTC. It encodes CASSLSHGNEQFF.

This clone was detected once. The chain links TRBV27 to TRBJ1-1; a weak D match, TRBD1 (6 bases). V gave up 7 bases and J gave up 6 bases, with 15 bases separating them. This CDR3 is built from 13 residues. Germline V gene sequence: CDR1 MNHEY, CDR2 SMNVEV (reference sequence). CDR3 bases: TGTGCCAGCACGCACCGGGGGGCTCCTGAAGCTTTCTTT. It specifies CASTHRGAPEAFF.

The J gene is TRBJ2-5, the V gene TRBV24-1; D uncertain. V was pared by 1 base and J by 9 bases, with 8 bases between. This CDR3 has 12 residues. Germline V gene sequence: CDR1 KGHDR, CDR2 SFDVKD. The CDR3 sequence is CATSDFDGPQYF. The DNA for the CDR3 is TGTGCCACCAGTGATTTCGACGGGCCCCAGTACTTC.

The genes are TRBV19 and TRBJ1-3, with 7 bases identical to TRBD1. Germline V gene lookup returns CDR1 LNHDA and CDR2 SQIVND (reference sequence). The CDR3 is 17 residues long. V was clipped by 5 bases and J by 0 bases; unmatched bases: 10. The CDR3: CASSSGPGQSSGNTIYF. CDR3 DNA: TGTGCCAGTAGTTCCGGTCCGGGACAGAGCTCTGGAAACACCATATATTTT.

The chain links TRBV19 to TRBJ2-7; D possibly matches TRBD1 or TRBD2 (5 bases each). CDR3 length: 14 residues. V lost 8 bases and J 2 bases, leaving 16 bases between the germline ends. Germline V gene sequence: CDR1 LNHDA, CDR2 SQIVND (reference sequence). CDR3 region: CASRIRDGPYEQYF. Here the CDR3 DNA reads TGTGCCAGTCGGATACGGGACGGACCCTACGAGCAGTACTTC.

The chain has TRBV6-2 or TRBV6-3 and TRBJ1-6; no definite D call. Trimming removed 0 bases from V and 7 bases from J, with 7 bases in between. Germline V gene lookup returns CDR1 MNHEY and CDR2 SVGEGT. This CDR3 is 14 amino acids long. CDR3 loop: CASSYSLGNSPLHF. In DNA form, the CDR3 reads TGTGCCAGCAGTTACTCGCTGGGGAATTCACCCCTCCACTTT.

This chain joins TRBV11-2 and TRBJ1-1; no clear D gene. The CDR3 is made up of 19 amino acids. Germline V gene sequence: CDR1 SGHAT, CDR2 FQNNGV. V lost 1 base and J 1 base, leaving 22 bases between the germline ends. The DNA for the CDR3 is TGTGCCAGCAGCTTAGGATCGGGTACCCTGGGTACTACGAACACTGAAGCTTTCTTT. Translation gives CASSLGSGTLGTTNTEAFF.

V usage is TRBV6-5 and J usage is TRBJ1-2; D perhaps matches TRBD1 (5 bases). Germline lookup yields CDR1 MNHEY and CDR2 SVGAGI. This CDR3 is 14 amino acids long. V lost 0 bases, J lost 4 bases, and 9 bases lay in between. The CDR3 nucleotides read TGTGCCAGCAGTTACTCGAGGGACGGCTATGGCTACACCTTC. Its protein is CASSYSRDGYGYTF.

The chain carries TRBV29-1 and TRBJ2-7; TRBD1 or TRBD2 may be the D gene (6 bases each). The CDR3 is made up of 17 amino acids. The germline V gene has CDR1 SQVTM and CDR2 ANQGSEA. Trimming took 1 base from V and 6 from J, leaving 25 bases between them. The CDR3 coding sequence is TGCAGCGTTGAAGTCCCGGGGGCGGGAACGCTGGGATCCGAGCAGTACTTC. As protein: CSVEVPGAGTLGSEQYF.

The chain recombines TRBV4-1 with TRBJ1-2; 10 positions match TRBD1. This CDR3 spans 16 amino acids. Germline V lookup: CDR1 MGHRA, CDR2 YSYEKL. Trimming cost V 3 bases and J 4 bases; bases outside gene matches: 8. The CDR3 DNA sequence: TGCGCCAGCAGCCAGGCCGACAGGGGGCATCCCTATGGCTACACCTTC. This codes for CASSQADRGHPYGYTF.

The chain uses TRBV7-9 and TRBJ2-3; the match to TRBD1 covers 7 bases. Germline V CDR1 and CDR2: SEHNR, FQNEAQ (reference sequence). The length of the CDR3 is 14 residues. V was clipped by 5 bases and J by 1 base; unmatched bases: 3. CDR3 DNA sequence: TGTGCCAGCAGCCCTGGACAGGGCACAGATACGCAGTATTTT. This codes for CASSPGQGTDTQYF.

J is TRBJ1-5 and V is TRBV7-9; no definite D call. The ends were cut back, 1 base at V and 4 bases at J, with 17 bases in the middle. This CDR3 spans 17 amino acids. CDR1 and CDR2 from the germline V gene are SEHNR and FQNEAQ (reference sequence). In DNA form, the CDR3 reads TGTGCCAGCAGCTTAGGATTCGGGGATGAGGTGAATCAGCCCCAGCATTTT. Translated: CASSLGFGDEVNQPQHF.

The chain links TRBV7-2 to TRBJ2-7; D possibly matches TRBD1 or TRBD2 (6 bases each). Trimming took off 2 bases at V and 6 bases at J, with 17 bases between the two ends. The CDR3 is 15 amino acids. Germline CDR1 is SGHTA and CDR2 is FQGNSA. The CDR3 protein is CASSLFGGRSSEQYF. The CDR3, as DNA: TGTGCCAGCAGCTTATTTGGGGGGCGCAGCTCCGAGCAGTACTTC.

The V gene is TRBV12-3 or TRBV12-4, the J gene TRBJ1-2; TRBD1 agrees at 7 bases. V lost 6 bases to trimming and J lost 7 bases; unmatched junction nucleotides: 8. The CDR3 contains 13 residues. CDR3 sequence reads: CASSPGGHAGYTF. DNA of the CDR3: TGTGCCAGCAGCCCAGGGGGACACGCTGGCTACACCTTC.

This chain joins TRBV6-5 and TRBJ1-1; D uncertain. Germline CDR1 MNHEY, CDR2 SVGAGI. The V end was cut by 2 bases, the J end by 4 bases, with 8 bases between. The CDR3 length is 13 residues. CDR3 amino acids: CASSYREGTEAFF. The CDR3 bases are TGTGCCAGCAGTTACAGGGAGGGCACTGAAGCTTTCTTT.